The 28 T cell receptor beta chains listed next were all sequenced from one sample in a study of technical replicates of blood from several donors. The repertoire was sequenced with immunoSEQ multiplex PCR; TCRdb's copy has only in-frame clones and lacks some. The repertoire includes 10,000 to 15,000 clones, about 76% of them detected once, and around 10% sits in the top ten. Source material: PBMCs. The receptors originated from a human donor in good health.

This sequence joins TRBV27 and TRBJ2-1, with D perhaps TRBD1 (5 bases). Deletions cut 2 bases from V and 1 base from J, with 15 bases between. The CDR3 is 17 amino acids. Germline lookup yields CDR1 MNHEY and CDR2 SMNVEV (reference sequence). The CDR3 is CASSLGTGMGSYNEQFF. CDR3 nucleotide sequence: TGTGCCAGCAGTTTAGGAACAGGTATGGGGTCCTACAATGAGCAGTTCTTC.

The chain couples TRBV4-1 to TRBJ2-3; TRBD2 agrees at 10 bases. Per germline, CDR1 MGHRA and CDR2 YSYEKL. With V trimmed by 0 bases and J by 6 bases, 9 bases remained unmatched. This CDR3 has 17 amino acids. In DNA form, the CDR3 reads TGCGCCAGCAGCCAAGATCGGACTAGCGGTCCTGGGGATACGCAGTATTTT. Translation: CASSQDRTSGPGDTQYF.

This clone was detected a few times. V and J are TRBV27 and TRBJ2-2, with 7 bases aligning to TRBD1. Germline CDR1 and CDR2: MNHEY and SMNVEV (reference sequence). V was clipped by 7 bases and J by 2 bases; unmatched bases: 7. The CDR3 totals 15 residues. The CDR3 DNA reads as TGTGCCAGCACCAGGACAGGCTTTAACACCGGGGAGCTGTTTTTT. This translates into CASTRTGFNTGELFF.

The gene calls are TRBV27 and TRBJ2-1; D remains ambiguous. V was shortened by 0 bases and J by 5 bases, with 5 bases between the two germline ends. The germline gives CDR1 MNHEY, CDR2 SMNVEV (reference sequence). This CDR3 is built from 13 residues. This CDR3 is CASSLSRNNEQFF. CDR3 sequence (DNA): TGTGCCAGCAGTTTATCGAGAAACAATGAGCAGTTCTTC.

This clone was recorded a few times. The chain recombines TRBV7-9 with TRBJ1-1, with D tentatively TRBD1 (6 bases). The germline CDR1 and CDR2 sequences are SEHNR and FQNEAQ (reference sequence). V was clipped by 5 bases and J by 4 bases, with 14 bases between them. The CDR3 covers 14 residues. The CDR3 here is CASSSTGSGTEAFF. DNA of the CDR3: TGTGCCAGCAGCAGCACAGGGTCGGGCACTGAAGCTTTCTTT.

The chain uses TRBV6-5 and TRBJ2-4; 7 nucleotides align to TRBD2. The germline V gene encodes CDR1 MNHEY and CDR2 SVGAGI. Unmatched junction bases numbered 5, after V lost 0 bases and J lost 9 bases. The CDR3 loop spans 14 amino acids. CDR3 bases: TGTGCCAGCAGTTACTCGGGGGGGGTGGGCATTCAGTACTTC. Amino acids: CASSYSGGVGIQYF.

The genes are TRBV28 and TRBJ2-1, with 11 bases that match TRBD2. The V and J ends lost 6 bases and 8 bases, in that order; junction bases with no gene match: 9. CDR3 length: 15 residues. Per the germline V gene, CDR1 is MDHEN and CDR2 is SYDVKM. This CDR3 is CASSFTSGSFDEQFF. Written as DNA, the CDR3 is TGTGCCAGCAGCTTTACTAGCGGGAGTTTCGATGAGCAGTTCTTC.

The chain combines TRBV7-8 with TRBJ2-7; D is ambiguous. This CDR3 contains 12 residues. V lost 5 bases and J 5 bases, leaving 10 bases between the germline ends. Germline V gene sequence: CDR1 SGHVS, CDR2 FQNEAQ. The CDR3 region is CASSLLLDEQYF. In DNA, the CDR3 is TGTGCCAGCAGCCTACTTCTGGACGAGCAGTACTTC.

The chain joins TRBV5-4 to TRBJ1-2, with TRBD1 as a possible D gene (6 bases). The length of the CDR3 is 16 residues. Trimming took 0 bases from V and 0 from J, leaving 12 bases between them. Looked up from germline, CDR1 is SGHNT and CDR2 is YYREEE (reference sequence). CDR3 sequence: CASSLGGGLANYGYTF. The CDR3 DNA reads TGTGCCAGCAGCTTGGGCGGGGGGCTGGCTAACTATGGCTACACCTTC.

In DNA form, the CDR3 reads TGTGCTAGTGGTTTCCGGGACAGCAATGGCTACACCTTC. It codes for CASGFRDSNGYTF. The V gene is TRBV12-5, the J gene TRBJ1-2; 7 bases map to TRBD1. The CDR3 contains 13 residues. The trim removed 3 bases at V and 6 bases at J, leaving 4 bases unmatched. From germline, CDR1 is LGHNT and CDR2 FRNRAP. The whole variable domain, filled in from reference TRBV12-5 and TRBJ1-2, reads DARVTQTPRHKVTEMGQEVTMRCQPILGHNTVFWYRQTMMQGLELLAYFRNRAPLDDSGMPKDRFSAEMPDATLATLKIQPSEPRDSAVYFCASGFRDSNGYTFGSGTRLTVV.

The rearrangement uses TRBV27 and TRBJ2-6; tentative D call: TRBD2 (5 bases). Germline V gives CDR1 MNHEY, CDR2 SMNVEV (reference sequence). V was pared by 3 bases and J by 2 bases, with 8 bases between. The CDR3 length is 15 residues. The CDR3 DNA reads TGTGCCAGCAGTTTCGGACTGGCTGGGGCCAACGTCCTGACTTTC. This codes for CASSFGLAGANVLTF. Looking up the rest from reference TRBV27 and TRBJ2-6 gives the full variable domain: EAQVTQNPRYLITVTGKKLTVTCSQNMNHEYMSWYRQDPGLGLRQIYYSMNVEVTDKGDVPEGYKVSRKEKRNFPLILESPSPNQTSLYFCASSFGLAGANVLTFGAGSRLTVL.

The J gene is TRBJ2-7, the V gene TRBV4-2; D is perhaps TRBD2 (5 bases). V lost 2 bases and J lost 2, with 13 bases in between. The CDR3 is made up of 15 amino acids. In germline, CDR1 is LGHNA, CDR2 YNFKEQ. Written as DNA, the CDR3 is TGTGCCAGCAGCCAACTCGGACTGGTAACCTACGAGCAGTACTTC. Translation gives CASSQLGLVTYEQYF.

This clone was found a few times. This sequence joins TRBV10-3 and TRBJ2-1; no reliable D call. CDR1 ENHRY and CDR2 SYGVKD come from the germline V gene. The V gene lost 3 bases and the J gene lost 7 bases, with 16 bases spanning the gap. CDR3 length equals 15 residues. The CDR3 sequence: CAISDTEPSKNEQFF. The CDR3 DNA follows: TGTGCCATCAGTGACACCGAGCCAAGTAAGAATGAGCAGTTCTTC.

This clone has just one count. The chain links TRBV13 to TRBJ2-3; 13 bases agree with TRBD2. CDR3 length: 15 amino acids. Trimming at V came to 6 bases and at J to 6 bases, leaving 6 bases not matched to a gene. Per germline, CDR1 PRHDT and CDR2 FYEKMQ (reference sequence). CDR3 in amino acids: CASSSRLAGGDTQYF. CDR3 coding DNA: TGTGCCAGCAGTTCGCGACTAGCGGGAGGTGATACGCAGTATTTT.

The chain couples TRBV30 to TRBJ1-2; perhaps TRBD1 as D (5 bases). V was shortened by 1 base and J by 3 bases, with 9 bases between the two germline ends. CDR1 is GTSNPN and CDR2 is SVGIG in the germline V gene (reference sequence). This CDR3 region has 13 residues. The CDR3 reads CAWSETAYYGYTF. The CDR3 region has the DNA TGTGCCTGGAGTGAGACAGCCTACTATGGCTACACCTTC.

The rearrangement links TRBV6-5 to TRBJ2-2; D is ambiguous. The CDR3 totals 15 residues. V shed 9 bases and J shed 0 bases, with 14 bases lying between them. Per the germline V gene, CDR1 is MNHEY and CDR2 is SVGAGI. The CDR3 loop reads CASQFQESNTGELFF. The CDR3 bases are TGTGCCAGTCAGTTTCAGGAATCGAACACCGGGGAGCTGTTTTTT.

The chain couples TRBV2 to TRBJ2-3; the D is unclear. Germline V gene sequence: CDR1 SNHLY, CDR2 FYNNEI. Trimming left V 5 bases short and J 5 bases short, with 8 bases between. The CDR3 runs to 12 residues. The CDR3 bases are TGTGCCAGCAGTCCCCCGGGAGATACGCAGTATTTT. It encodes CASSPPGDTQYF.

DNA for the CDR3: TGCGCCAGCAGGGAGGAGCGGTACAATGAGCAGTTCTTC. Translation gives CASREERYNEQFF. J is TRBJ2-1 and V is TRBV5-1, with D maybe TRBD2 (5 bases). The CDR3 extends over 13 amino acids. Per germline, CDR1 SGHRS and CDR2 YFSETQ. The V gene lost 5 bases and the J gene lost 4 bases, with 10 bases spanning the gap.

The V gene is TRBV2, the J gene TRBJ2-4; 12 positions agree with TRBD1. V shed 6 bases, J shed 1 base, and the junction held 1 base outside the gene matches. The CDR3 runs 15 residues. Germline V gene lookup returns CDR1 SNHLY and CDR2 FYNNEI. CDR3 in DNA: TGTGCCAGCAGGGGACAGGGGGCCGCCAAAAACATTCAGTACTTC. Its protein is CASRGQGAAKNIQYF.

V is TRBV28 and J is TRBJ2-7, with 7 positions matching TRBD1. Per germline, CDR1 MDHEN and CDR2 SYDVKM. Trimming removed 3 bases from V and 3 bases from J; junction bases left unmatched: 5. The CDR3 sequence is 14 residues long. The CDR3 is CASSLGQGDYEQYF. In DNA form, the CDR3 reads TGTGCCAGCAGTTTGGGTCAGGGGGACTACGAGCAGTACTTC.

The chain combines TRBV6-1 with TRBJ2-5; 9 bases align to TRBD2. J gave up 7 bases and V 3 bases, and 12 bases lay outside the gene matches. Germline-derived CDR1 and CDR2 are MNHNS and SASEGT. The CDR3 totals 16 residues. CDR3 amino acids: CASSEVGGRGRGTQYF. As DNA, the CDR3 is TGTGCCAGCAGTGAGGTTGGCGGGAGGGGTCGGGGGACCCAGTACTTC.

The J gene is TRBJ2-5, the V gene TRBV11-2, with TRBD2 as a possible D gene (5 bases). The germline V and J ends were trimmed by 3 bases and 7 bases, with 9 bases remaining between them. Germline values: CDR1 SGHAT, CDR2 FQNNGV. CDR3 length: 12 amino acids. The CDR3, as DNA: TGTGCCAGCAGCTTCGACTACGGGACCCAGTACTTC. It yields the protein CASSFDYGTQYF. Full variable domain (rest looked up from reference TRBV11-2 and TRBJ2-5): EAGVAQSPRYKIIEKRQSVAFWCNPISGHATLYWYQQILGQGPKLLIQFQNNGVVDDSQLPKDRFSAERLKGVDSTLKIQPAKLEDSAVYLCASSFDYGTQYFGPGTRLLVL.

J is TRBJ2-2 and V is TRBV6-1; 12 nucleotides align to TRBD2. Per germline, CDR1 MNHNS and CDR2 SASEGT. V lost 8 bases to trimming and J lost 8 bases; unmatched junction nucleotides: 6. CDR3 size: 14 residues. The CDR3 loop reads CASDRLAGEGELFF. The CDR3 bases are TGTGCCAGCGATCGACTAGCGGGAGAAGGGGAGCTGTTTTTT.

The genes are TRBV7-2 and TRBJ2-3; D is perhaps TRBD2 (6 bases). With 1 base removed from V and 0 bases from J, the gap between germline ends came to 11 bases. Per germline, CDR1 SGHTA and CDR2 FQGNSA. The CDR3 is 16 residues long. CDR3 residues: CASSLGGVTSTDTQYF. CDR3 sequence (DNA): TGTGCCAGCAGCTTAGGGGGGGTTACTAGCACAGATACGCAGTATTTT.

This chain links TRBV19 with TRBJ1-2; D is unclear. The CDR3 length is 10 residues. From germline, CDR1 is LNHDA and CDR2 SQIVND (reference sequence). The V and J ends lost 6 bases and 6 bases respectively, with 5 bases between them. CDR3 in amino acids: CASRLNGYTF. The CDR3 bases are TGTGCCAGTAGATTAAATGGCTACACCTTC.

J is TRBJ2-5 and V is TRBV10-3; D perhaps matches TRBD2 (6 bases). Between the trimmed V and J ends, which lost 3 bases and 1 base, there was a span of 18 bases. The CDR3 length is 17 residues. CDR1 is ENHRY and CDR2 is SYGVKD in the germline V gene. CDR3 nucleotide sequence: TGTGCCATCAGTGAAACGCCTAGCGCTACGGGCCAAGAGACCCAGTACTTC. It translates to CAISETPSATGQETQYF.

This chain uses TRBV6-6 with TRBJ1-5; D is unclear. Trimming cost V 0 bases and J 4 bases, with 7 bases left between them. The V gene's germline CDR1 is MNHNY and CDR2 SVGAGI (reference sequence). The CDR3 consists of 14 residues. The CDR3 DNA reads TGTGCCAGCAGTTACTCAGGCGGGAATCAGCCCCAGCATTTT. Amino acid sequence: CASSYSGGNQPQHF.

The chain couples TRBV28 to TRBJ1-5, with unresolved D. The CDR3 has 14 residues. Germline V CDR1 and CDR2: MDHEN, SYDVKM. Trimming stripped 7 bases from V and 2 bases from J, with 12 bases between. The CDR3 sequence is CASTSGGGNQPQHF. The CDR3 nucleotides read TGTGCCAGCACCTCGGGTGGTGGCAATCAGCCCCAGCATTTT.